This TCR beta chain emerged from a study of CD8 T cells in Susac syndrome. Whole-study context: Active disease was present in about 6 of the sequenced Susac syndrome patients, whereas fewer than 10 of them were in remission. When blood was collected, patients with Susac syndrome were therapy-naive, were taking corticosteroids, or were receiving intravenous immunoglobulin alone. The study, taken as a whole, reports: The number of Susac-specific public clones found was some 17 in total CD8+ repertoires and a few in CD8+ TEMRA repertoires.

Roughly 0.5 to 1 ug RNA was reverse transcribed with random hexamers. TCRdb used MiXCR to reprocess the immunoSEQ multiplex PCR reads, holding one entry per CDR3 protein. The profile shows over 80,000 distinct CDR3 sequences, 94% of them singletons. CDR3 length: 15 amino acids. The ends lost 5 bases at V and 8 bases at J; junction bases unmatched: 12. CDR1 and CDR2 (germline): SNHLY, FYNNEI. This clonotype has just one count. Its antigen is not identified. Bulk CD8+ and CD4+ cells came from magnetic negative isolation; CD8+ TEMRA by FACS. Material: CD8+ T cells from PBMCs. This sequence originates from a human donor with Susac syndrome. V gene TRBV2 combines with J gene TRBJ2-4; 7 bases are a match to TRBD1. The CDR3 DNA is TGTGCCAGCAGTAAACCCGACAGGACAGGCGACATTCAGTACTTC. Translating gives CASSKPDRTGDIQYF.